A single T cell receptor beta chain is shown here with its context. This entry is derived from a study of T cell changes during pregnancy in multiple sclerosis. Libraries were prepared by immunoSEQ multiplex PCR; TCRdb keeps only in-frame clonotypes and omits some of them. The profile covers almost 50,000 clones, with roughly 94% appearing a single time and 0.31% taken by the ten largest. Germline CDR1 is GTSNPN and CDR2 is SVGIG (reference sequence). This CDR3 contains 14 residues. The V segment lost 2 bases and the J segment 7 bases; nucleotides outside the gene matches: 10. The starting material was CD4+ T cells from peripheral blood mononuclear cells, obtained in the third trimester of pregnancy. This clonotype originated in a female donor with multiple sclerosis, enrolled in a pregnancy study. The rearrangement joins TRBV30 to TRBJ2-7, with 8 bases that match TRBD1. The CDR3 here is CAWSSVQGAREQYF. CDR3 sequence (DNA): TGTGCCTGGAGTTCGGTCCAGGGGGCGAGGGAGCAGTACTTC.